These 14 T cell receptor beta chains came from one sample sequenced in a study of blood T cells in healthy people across ages. Together with a sample-barcoded 5' primer, a J-beta primer mix was included in a second PCR lasting about 7 to 11 cycles. TCRdb recomputed calls from the 5' RACE reads with MiXCR, one row per CDR3 protein. The sample carries around 1,900,000 distinct CDR3 sequences, around 42% recorded once. The sequencing sample was made of blood. The source is a human donor in good health.

The chain joins TRBV5-1 to TRBJ2-1, with TRBD1 as a possible D gene (6 bases). V was pared by 4 bases and J by 5 bases, with 16 bases between. This CDR3 is 15 amino acids long. The germline V gene has CDR1 SGHRS and CDR2 YFSETQ. For the CDR3, the DNA is TGCGCCAGCAGCCTCACAGGGAGTTATAACAATGAGCAGTTCTTC. Translating gives CASSLTGSYNNEQFF.

V gene TRBV25-1 combines with J gene TRBJ2-7, with 10 nucleotides matching TRBD1. The length of the CDR3 is 16 residues. The J segment lost 3 bases and the V segment lost 5 bases, leaving 10 bases of the junction unmatched. Germline V gives CDR1 MGHDK, CDR2 SYGVNS. For the CDR3, the DNA is TGTGCCAGCAGTCCCAGGGACAGGGGATATGACTACGAGCAGTACTTC. Translation gives CASSPRDRGYDYEQYF.

As concerns this clonotype: Germline and junction disagree at one end, which may indicate a read error. V and J are TRBV2 and TRBJ2-3; D is possibly TRBD2 (6 bases). The CDR3 has 15 amino acids. CDR1 and CDR2 from the germline V gene are SNHLY and FYNNEI. This CDR3 reads CASSERRGYTGTQYF. The CDR3 nucleotides read TGTGCCAGCAGTGAACGGCGGGGCTACACAGGTACGCAGTATTTT. Combining the CDR3 with reference TRBV2 and TRBJ2-3 gives the whole variable domain EPEVTQTPSHQVTQMGQEVILRCVPISNHLYFYWYRQILGQKVEFLVSFYNNEISEKSEIFDDQFSVERPDGSNFTLKIRSTKLEDSAMYFCASSERRGYTGTQYFGPGTRLTVL.

The chain employs TRBV7-6 and TRBJ2-7; maybe TRBD2 (5 bases). Germline CDR1 reads SGHVS; CDR2 reads FNYEAQ. The CDR3 runs 15 residues. The V end lost 2 bases, the J end lost 2 bases, and 13 bases lay between the germline ends. The CDR3 coding sequence is TGTGCCAGCAGCTTATTCCATACGGGAACCTACGAGCAGTACTTC. Its translation is CASSLFHTGTYEQYF.

A few counts support this clonotype. The conserved phenylalanine or tryptophan is not found at the CDR3 terminus, so this likely reflects a read error. V is TRBV5-1 and J is TRBJ2-1; no clear D. Germline lookup yields CDR1 SGHRS and CDR2 YFSETQ. The CDR3 totals 15 residues. The ends were cut back, 0 bases at V and 4 bases at J, with 11 bases in the middle. The CDR3 spells CASSLVGVGYNEQFL. The CDR3 DNA reads TGCGCCAGCAGCTTGGTAGGAGTCGGTTACAATGAGCAGTTCTTA.

This chain connects TRBV7-2 to TRBJ2-7; 9 bases map to TRBD2. The CDR3 extends over 16 amino acids. V lost 2 bases and J lost 0; bases outside the gene matches: 5. CDR1 SGHTA and CDR2 FQGNSA come from the germline V gene. As DNA, the CDR3 is TGTGCCAGCAGCTTATTCGCGGGGGGGGGCTCCTACGAGCAGTACTTC. Amino acids: CASSLFAGGGSYEQYF.

Ten or more counts support this clonotype. The chain is built from TRBV7-8 and TRBJ1-5; D unresolved. Trimming took off 1 base at V and 5 bases at J, with 6 bases between the two ends. Germline lookup yields CDR1 SGHVS and CDR2 FQNEAQ. This CDR3 contains 13 residues. In nucleotides, the CDR3 is TGTGCCAGCAGCTTAGGTCCCCATCAGCCCCAGCATTTT. Its translation is CASSLGPHQPQHF.

A note on this clonotype: Mismatch with germline at one junction end may stem from a read error. V usage is TRBV25-1 and J usage is TRBJ2-7; TRBD1 agrees at 9 bases. Germline V gene lookup returns CDR1 MGHDK and CDR2 SYGVNS. The CDR3 length is 16 residues. The CDR3: CASSEWLGQGGDEQDF. In nucleotides, the CDR3 is TGTGCCAGCAGTGAATGGCTGGGACAGGGAGGCGACGAGCAGGACTTC.

This chain joins TRBV4-3 and TRBJ2-1, with 10 nucleotides matching TRBD2. The CDR3 is 20 amino acids. The ends lost 1 base at V and 5 bases at J; junction bases unmatched: 17. Per the germline V gene, CDR1 is LGHNA and CDR2 is YSLEER. This chain's CDR3 is CASSQVSLAGDPTPDNEQFF. The DNA for the CDR3 is TGCGCCAGCAGCCAAGTATCCCTAGCGGGGGACCCGACCCCAGACAATGAGCAGTTCTTC.

The chain uses TRBV13 and TRBJ2-7; D unresolved. Germline V CDR1 and CDR2: PRHDT, FYEKMQ (reference sequence). V was cut by 0 bases and J by 3 bases, with 9 bases left in between. CDR3 size: 14 residues. In DNA form, the CDR3 reads TGTGCCAGCAGCTTAGGTCGGAGTCGCTACGAGCAGTACTTC. It specifies CASSLGRSRYEQYF.

This clonotype has at least ten counts. The chain recombines TRBV12-3 or TRBV12-4 with TRBJ2-6; a possible D gene is TRBD2 (5 bases). The CDR3 is 16 residues long. The germline V and J ends were trimmed by 7 bases and 0 bases, with 13 bases remaining between them. CDR3 bases: TGTGCCAGCACCTGGGGAGCAGCCTCTGGGGCCAACGTCCTGACTTTC. Its translation: CASTWGAASGANVLTF.

This clonotype appeared a single time. This chain uses TRBV7-2 with TRBJ2-1, with D hard to call. This CDR3 spans 15 amino acids. V shed 5 bases and J shed 3 bases, with 14 bases lying between them. Per the germline V gene, CDR1 is SGHTA and CDR2 is FQGNSA. CDR3 protein: CASSTDLGSYNEQFF. In nucleotides, the CDR3 is TGTGCCAGCAGCACGGACCTCGGAAGCTACAATGAGCAGTTCTTC.

This chain joins TRBV3-1 and TRBJ2-4; D unclear. The closer fit of TRBJ2-7 to the DNA end suggests the J call may be wrong. The germline gives CDR1 LGHDT, CDR2 YNNKEL (reference sequence). This CDR3 contains 12 residues. The CDR3 protein is CASSQEPYEQYF. The CDR3 DNA is TGTGCCAGCAGCCAAGAGCCCTACGAGCAGTACTTC.

This clonotype turned up a few times. This chain connects TRBV7-8 to TRBJ2-7; TRBD1 aligns across 11 bases. Germline V gene data show CDR1 as SGHVS and CDR2 as FQNEAQ. V was clipped by 1 base and J by 7 bases; unmatched bases: 12. This CDR3 is 17 amino acids long. The DNA for the CDR3 is TGTGCCAGCAGCTTAGTATCCGGGACAGGGGGGATGTTTGAGCAGTACTTC. Residues: CASSLVSGTGGMFEQYF.